This T cell receptor beta chain derives from a study of T-cell reconstitution after alpha-beta-depleted transplantation in children. Comment on this clonotype: Its matching antigen is unknown.

Study-wide points: Once a year had passed after transplant, T-cell counts and diversity came mostly from newly produced T cells. Expanded clones from the graft, numbering several hundred, reportedly supplied alpha-beta T cells about two months after transplant.

The library targeted TCRbeta and was prepared with unique molecular identifiers. TCRdb redid the calling of the PCR reads with MiXCR, one entry per CDR3 protein. The sample records approximately 490,000 distinct CDR3 sequences, about 10% being singletons. Germline V gene lookup returns CDR1 MNHEY and CDR2 SMNVEV (reference sequence). V gave up 4 bases and J gave up 2 bases; unmatched junction bases: 1. The CDR3 has 13 residues. This sequence joins TRBV27 and TRBJ2-7; 8 bases agree with TRBD2. The sequence was obtained from a child under 10 years old with inherited bone marrow failure, due to receive a stem cell transplant. The specimen was PBMCs, collected before TCRalphabeta/CD19-depleted stem cell transplant. In DNA, the CDR3 is TGTGCCAGCAGTTGGACTAGCCCCTACGAGCAGTACTTC. Its translation is CASSWTSPYEQYF.